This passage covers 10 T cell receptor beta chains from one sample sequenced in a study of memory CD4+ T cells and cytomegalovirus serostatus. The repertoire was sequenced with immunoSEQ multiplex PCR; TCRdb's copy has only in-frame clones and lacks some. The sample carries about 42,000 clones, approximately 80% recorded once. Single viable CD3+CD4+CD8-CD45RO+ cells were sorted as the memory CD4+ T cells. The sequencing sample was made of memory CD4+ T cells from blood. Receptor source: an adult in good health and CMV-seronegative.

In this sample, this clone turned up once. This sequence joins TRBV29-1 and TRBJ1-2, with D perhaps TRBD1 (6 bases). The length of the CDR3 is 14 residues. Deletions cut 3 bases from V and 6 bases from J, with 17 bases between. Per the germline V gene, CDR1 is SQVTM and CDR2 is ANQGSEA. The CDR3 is CSVEGGAGLDGYTF. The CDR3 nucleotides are TGCAGCGTTGAGGGGGGGGCAGGTTTGGATGGCTACACCTTC.

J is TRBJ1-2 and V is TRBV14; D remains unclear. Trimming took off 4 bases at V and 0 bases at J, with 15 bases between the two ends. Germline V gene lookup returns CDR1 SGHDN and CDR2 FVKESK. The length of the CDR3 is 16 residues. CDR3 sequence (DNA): TGTGCCAGCAGCCCCCGTCAGACCCTAGCTAACTATGGCTACACCTTC. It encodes CASSPRQTLANYGYTF. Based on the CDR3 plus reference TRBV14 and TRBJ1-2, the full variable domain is EAGVTQFPSHSVIEKGQTVTLRCDPISGHDNLYWYRRVMGKEIKFLLHFVKESKQDESGMPNNRFLAERTGGTYSTLKVQPAELEDSGVYFCASSPRQTLANYGYTFGSGTRLTVV.

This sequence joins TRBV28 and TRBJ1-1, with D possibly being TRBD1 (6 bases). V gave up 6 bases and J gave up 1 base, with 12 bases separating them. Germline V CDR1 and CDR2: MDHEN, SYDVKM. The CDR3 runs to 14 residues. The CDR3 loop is CASSPGGENTEAFF. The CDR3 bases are TGTGCCAGCAGCCCGGGGGGCGAGAACACTGAAGCTTTCTTT.

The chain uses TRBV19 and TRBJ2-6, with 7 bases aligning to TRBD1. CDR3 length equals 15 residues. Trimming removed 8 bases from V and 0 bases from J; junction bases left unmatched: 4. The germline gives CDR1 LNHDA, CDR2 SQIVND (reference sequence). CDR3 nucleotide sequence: TGTGCCAGTGCCCACAGGGGCTCTGGGGCCAACGTCCTGACTTTC. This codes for CASAHRGSGANVLTF.

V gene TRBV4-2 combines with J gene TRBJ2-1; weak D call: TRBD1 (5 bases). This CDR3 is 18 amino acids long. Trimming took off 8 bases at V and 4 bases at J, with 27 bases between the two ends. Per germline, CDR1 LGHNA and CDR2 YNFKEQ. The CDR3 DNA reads TGTGCCAGCGGAAACGGGCAGGGCCAAGGAAATTTATACAATGAGCAGTTCTTC. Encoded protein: CASGNGQGQGNLYNEQFF.

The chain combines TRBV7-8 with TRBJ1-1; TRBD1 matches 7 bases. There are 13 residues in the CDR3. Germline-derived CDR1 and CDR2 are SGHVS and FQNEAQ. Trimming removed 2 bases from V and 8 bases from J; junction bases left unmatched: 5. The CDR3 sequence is CASSLIRGAEAFF. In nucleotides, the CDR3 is TGTGCCAGCAGCTTAATCAGGGGGGCGGAAGCTTTCTTT.

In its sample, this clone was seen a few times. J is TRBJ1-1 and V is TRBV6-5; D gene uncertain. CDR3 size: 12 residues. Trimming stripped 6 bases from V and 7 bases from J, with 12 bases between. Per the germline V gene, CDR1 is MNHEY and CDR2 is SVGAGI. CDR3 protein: CASRTAGNEAFF. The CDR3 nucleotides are TGTGCCAGCAGGACTGCTGGAAATGAAGCTTTCTTT.

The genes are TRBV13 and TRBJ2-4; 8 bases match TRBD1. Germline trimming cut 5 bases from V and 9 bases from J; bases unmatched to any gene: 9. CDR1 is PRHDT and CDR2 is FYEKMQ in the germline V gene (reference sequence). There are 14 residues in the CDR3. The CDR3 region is CASSPRTGHGIQYF. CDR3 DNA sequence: TGTGCCAGCAGCCCGCGGACAGGGCACGGCATTCAGTACTTC.

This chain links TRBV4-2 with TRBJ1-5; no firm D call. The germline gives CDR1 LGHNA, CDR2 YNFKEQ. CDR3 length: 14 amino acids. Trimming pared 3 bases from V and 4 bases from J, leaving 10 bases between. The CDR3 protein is CASSQADGNQPQHF. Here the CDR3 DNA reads TGTGCCAGCAGCCAGGCGGACGGGAATCAGCCCCAGCATTTT.

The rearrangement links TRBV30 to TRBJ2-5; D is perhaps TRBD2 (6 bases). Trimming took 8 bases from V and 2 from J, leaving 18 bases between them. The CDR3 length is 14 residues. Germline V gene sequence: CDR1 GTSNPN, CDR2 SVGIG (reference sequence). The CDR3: CAGAPGGRQETQYF. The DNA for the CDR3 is TGTGCCGGGGCCCCTGGAGGGAGGCAAGAGACCCAGTACTTC.